This TCR beta chain was sequenced during a study of OX40 agonist ivuxolimab in advanced cancers. At the level of the study: A diagnosis of hepatocellular carcinoma, melanoma, renal cell or head and neck cancer was present in dose-escalation patients. Among those treated, three patients had partial responses, one with hepatocellular carcinoma and two with cutaneous melanoma.

Drawing of blood for sampling happened at baseline, at cycle 4 day 1, and at cycle 7 day 1. Only in-frame clones appear in the TCRdb table, and some are missing; sequencing was by immunoSEQ multiplex PCR. Of tens of thousands of clones detected, 86% appear once; the ten largest clones hold less than 2%. The CDR3 spans 14 residues. The V end was cut by 1 base, the J end by 3 bases, with 9 bases between. CDR1 is LNHDA and CDR2 is SQIVND in the germline V gene (reference sequence). The study, taken as a whole, reports: Clonal expansion was seen in CD4+ and CD8+ blood T cells by week 6 at 0.1 to 3.0 mg/kg.

This clone was seen a few times. What it recognizes is unknown. The source is an adult with an advanced solid tumor such as melanoma, head and neck, liver or kidney cancer. The material sequenced was CD4+ or CD8+ T cells sorted from blood, taken in a trial of the OX40 agonist ivuxolimab. This chain uses TRBV19 with TRBJ1-2, with D unclear. The CDR3: CASSIVQSDYGYTF. DNA for the CDR3: TGTGCCAGTAGTATAGTGCAGAGCGACTATGGCTACACCTTC.